This TCR beta chain emerged from a study of T-cell memory formation after mild COVID-19. In the study overall: TCR clusters were largely donor specific.

From the 5' RACE reads, TCRdb called clonotypes with MiXCR, one entry per CDR3 protein. The sample shows under 550,000 distinct CDR3 sequences, around 17% of them seen only once. CDR1 is LGHNT, CDR2 FRNRAP, per germline. The ends were cut back, 4 bases at V and 7 bases at J, with 13 bases in the middle. This CDR3 comprises 13 residues. The origin of this receptor is a man between 18 and 29 years old who had mild COVID-19 (a few samples of this study predate the infection). Cell type and time point are not known. The genes are TRBV12-5 and TRBJ1-2; the D gene is possibly TRBD1 (6 bases). Sequenced material: PBMCs or a T cell subset sorted from them (not recorded which). The CDR3 protein is CASGSWGAGGYTF. The CDR3 nucleotides read TGTGCTAGTGGTTCTTGGGGGGCCGGTGGCTACACCTTC.